The 27 T cell receptor beta chains listed next were all sequenced from one sample in a study of T cell responses to AZD1222 COVID-19 vaccine. Assay: immunoSEQ multiplex PCR; the TCRdb copy retains only in-frame clones and omits some. The sample consists of 100,000 to 130,000 clones, 92% of them appearing once. The sequenced sample was peripheral blood, obtained 28 days after the second AZD1222 dose. Receptor source: an adult who received the AZD1222 COVID-19 vaccine.

The genes are TRBV19 and TRBJ1-1; possible D gene TRBD1, 5 bases. V gave up 10 bases and J gave up 3 bases, with 12 bases separating them. The CDR3 runs to 12 residues. Germline V gene lookup returns CDR1 LNHDA and CDR2 SQIVND (reference sequence). In DNA, the CDR3 is TGTGCCACCCGACAGATGCACACTGAAGCTTTCTTT. Translation gives CATRQMHTEAFF.

The rearrangement links TRBV9 to TRBJ2-3; the match to TRBD2 covers 12 bases. The J segment lost 4 bases and the V segment lost 0 bases, leaving 0 bases of the junction unmatched. Germline V lookup: CDR1 SGDLS, CDR2 YYNGEE. This CDR3 has 15 amino acids. The CDR3 DNA sequence: TGTGCCAGCAGCGTAGCTAGCGGGGGGGCAGATACGCAGTATTTT. Translating gives CASSVASGGADTQYF.

This rearrangement joins TRBV27 to TRBJ2-1; 8 nucleotides match TRBD1. Germline-derived CDR1 and CDR2 are MNHEY and SMNVEV (reference sequence). The CDR3 extends over 15 amino acids. V shed 5 bases and J 6 bases; nucleotides not matched to a gene: 9. CDR3 sequence (DNA): TGTGCCAGCAGTACCGACAGGGGAGCGATCAATGAGCAGTTCTTC. It is translated as CASSTDRGAINEQFF.

This clone was found a few times. The rearrangement uses TRBV5-6 and TRBJ1-3; D gene unclear. V was trimmed by 1 base and J by 2 bases, leaving 7 bases between them. Germline-derived CDR1 and CDR2 are SGHDT and YYEEEE. This CDR3 region has 14 residues. The CDR3 here is CASSLSYTGNTIYF. In DNA form, the CDR3 reads TGTGCCAGCAGCTTGTCTTATACTGGAAACACCATATATTTT.

V is TRBV6-8 and J is TRBJ2-1; perhaps TRBD2 as D (5 bases). V was shortened by 8 bases and J by 4 bases, with 21 bases between the two germline ends. Germline V gene lookup returns CDR1 MNHGY and CDR2 SAAAGT. The CDR3 has 16 residues. CDR3 loop: CASPPYRWEPYNEQFF. Here the CDR3 DNA reads TGTGCCAGCCCCCCTTACCGGTGGGAGCCGTACAATGAGCAGTTCTTC.

As concerns this clone: This may arise from a read error, as a much more abundant clone is one base away. The chain combines TRBV7-9 with TRBJ2-7; D unclear. V gave up 6 bases and J gave up 3 bases, with 9 bases separating them. CDR3 length equals 12 residues. Germline V CDR1 and CDR2: SEHNR, FQNEAQ (reference sequence). This CDR3 is CASSSGDYEQYF. In DNA form, the CDR3 reads TGTGCCAGCAGTTCCGGAGACTACGAGCAGTACTTC.

The rearrangement uses TRBV5-1 and TRBJ2-1; D uncertain. This CDR3 is built from 14 residues. CDR1 is SGHRS and CDR2 is YFSETQ in the germline V gene. Deletions cut 0 bases from V and 6 bases from J, with 10 bases between. CDR3 sequence (DNA): TGCGCCAGCAGCTTGGCGCTGGGTCCCAATGAGCAGTTCTTC. It encodes CASSLALGPNEQFF.

V is TRBV28 and J is TRBJ2-7; D assignment may be TRBD1 or TRBD2 (5 bases each). The CDR3 is made up of 14 amino acids. The ends were cut back, 7 bases at V and 3 bases at J, with 16 bases in the middle. Germline V gene lookup returns CDR1 MDHEN and CDR2 SYDVKM. In DNA form, the CDR3 reads TGTGCCAGCACTATGGGACGGACACTCTACGAGCAGTACTTC. This sequence encodes CASTMGRTLYEQYF.

The chain's CDR3 is CASSLRQGDEKLFF. CDR3 coding DNA: TGCGCCAGCAGCCTAAGACAGGGGGATGAAAAACTGTTTTTT. The chain has TRBV4-1 and TRBJ1-4, with 9 bases identical to TRBD1. Germline V gene sequence: CDR1 MGHRA, CDR2 YSYEKL. This CDR3 is 14 amino acids long. V trimming: 4 bases; J trimming: 6 bases; junction bases outside the gene matches: 3.

The chain links TRBV27 to TRBJ2-1, with TRBD1 matching 7 bases. Germline V CDR1 and CDR2: MNHEY, SMNVEV (reference sequence). J lost 7 bases, V lost 9 bases, and 9 bases had no gene match. This CDR3 is built from 13 residues. DNA for the CDR3: TGTGCCAGTCACCCAGACAGGGCAAATGAGCAGTTCTTC. Amino acid sequence: CASHPDRANEQFF.

In its sample, this clone was seen a few times. The rearrangement uses TRBV3-1 (or the pseudogene TRBV3-2) and TRBJ2-7; D gene ambiguous. The CDR3 extends over 14 amino acids. Looked up from germline, CDR1 is LGHDT and CDR2 is YNNKEL (reference sequence). Trimming took 3 bases from V and 2 from J, leaving 11 bases between them. CDR3 in amino acids: CASSHRNTPYEQYF. In DNA form, the CDR3 reads TGTGCCAGCAGCCACAGGAACACCCCCTACGAGCAGTACTTC.

The chain recombines TRBV19 with TRBJ2-1; a weak D match, TRBD2 (6 bases). The CDR3 is 16 amino acids. Germline-derived CDR1 and CDR2 are LNHDA and SQIVND (reference sequence). V was shortened by 3 bases and J by 2 bases, with 14 bases between the two germline ends. The CDR3 here is CASSIPLGRTYNEQFF. In nucleotides, the CDR3 is TGTGCCAGTAGTATCCCACTAGGGAGGACCTACAATGAGCAGTTCTTC.

The J gene is TRBJ1-1, the V gene TRBV19; 8 bases agree with TRBD1. CDR1 LNHDA and CDR2 SQIVND come from the germline V gene (reference sequence). This CDR3 contains 14 residues. V was pared by 5 bases and J by 5 bases, with 7 bases of the junction left unmatched. CDR3 amino acids: CASSLRQGKTEAFF. The CDR3 DNA is TGTGCCAGTAGTTTGCGACAGGGGAAGACTGAAGCTTTCTTT.

V gene TRBV4-2 combines with J gene TRBJ2-5, with TRBD1 as a possible D gene (5 bases). V was pared by 0 bases and J by 5 bases, with 13 bases between. In germline, CDR1 is LGHNA, CDR2 YNFKEQ. The CDR3 has 15 residues. The CDR3 region is CASSQDRVGRETQYF. As DNA, the CDR3 is TGTGCCAGCAGCCAAGACAGGGTGGGTCGGGAGACCCAGTACTTC.

The V and J genes are TRBV18 and TRBJ2-5; D is unclear. There are 14 residues in the CDR3. Trimming cost V 3 bases and J 5 bases, with 13 bases left between them. Germline lookup yields CDR1 KGHSH and CDR2 LQKENI. CDR3 loop: CASSPYSASETQYF. As DNA, the CDR3 is TGTGCCAGCTCACCGTACTCGGCAAGTGAGACCCAGTACTTC.

The gene calls are TRBV3-1 (or the pseudogene TRBV3-2) and TRBJ2-2, with TRBD2 matching 7 bases. CDR3 length: 15 residues. V trimming: 3 bases; J trimming: 6 bases; junction bases outside the gene matches: 7. The germline CDR1 and CDR2 sequences are LGHDT and YNNKEL (reference sequence). CDR3 nucleotides: TGTGCCAGCAGCCAGCGGTCAGGGAGGGCCGGGGAGCTGTTTTTT. Its protein is CASSQRSGRAGELFF.

The V gene is TRBV30, the J gene TRBJ1-2; a possible D gene is TRBD1 (5 bases). Looked up from germline, CDR1 is GTSNPN and CDR2 is SVGIG (reference sequence). Trimming removed 4 bases from V and 4 bases from J, with 7 bases in between. The CDR3 sequence is 11 residues long. The DNA for the CDR3 is TGTGCCTGGACGAGGGGCTATGGCTACACCTTC. Protein product: CAWTRGYGYTF.

This chain uses TRBV2 with TRBJ1-5; D ambiguous. Germline V gene data show CDR1 as SNHLY and CDR2 as FYNNEI. V was pared by 7 bases and J by 4 bases, with 11 bases between. This CDR3 is built from 13 residues. The CDR3 sequence: CASTETRNQPQHF. The CDR3, as DNA: TGTGCCAGCACCGAGACACGAAATCAGCCCCAGCATTTT. Together with reference TRBV2 and TRBJ1-5, the CDR3 gives the full variable domain: EPEVTQTPSHQVTQMGQEVILRCVPISNHLYFYWYRQILGQKVEFLVSFYNNEISEKSEIFDDQFSVERPDGSNFTLKIRSTKLEDSAMYFCASTETRNQPQHFGDGTRLSIL.

The rearrangement joins TRBV6-2 or TRBV6-3 to TRBJ2-2, with D perhaps TRBD1 (6 bases). The germline V gene encodes CDR1 MNHEY and CDR2 SVGEGT. The CDR3 contains 24 residues. V lost 6 bases and J 0 bases, leaving 38 bases between the germline ends. The DNA for the CDR3 is TGTGCCAGCAGCCGACCCCGGGATACTCGGGACACCCAAACTGGGAGCGCGAACACCGGGGAGCTGTTTTTT. It is translated as CASSRPRDTRDTQTGSANTGELFF.

This sequence joins TRBV4-1 and TRBJ1-1; maybe TRBD1 (6 bases). The germline V and J ends were trimmed by 3 bases and 5 bases, with 13 bases remaining between them. This CDR3 comprises 14 residues. The germline V gene encodes CDR1 MGHRA and CDR2 YSYEKL. The chain's CDR3 is CASSQVEQGTEAFF. The CDR3 nucleotides are TGCGCCAGCAGCCAGGTTGAACAGGGAACTGAAGCTTTCTTT.

The V gene is TRBV3-1 (or the pseudogene TRBV3-2), the J gene TRBJ1-1; D possibly corresponds to TRBD1 (6 bases). The CDR3 has 16 amino acids. Trimming stripped 5 bases from V and 0 bases from J, with 16 bases between. The germline gives CDR1 LGHDT, CDR2 YNNKEL (reference sequence). Here the CDR3 reads CASSEAGEFMNTEAFF. For the CDR3, the DNA is TGTGCCAGCAGCGAAGCAGGGGAATTTATGAACACTGAAGCTTTCTTT.

This chain uses TRBV12-5 with TRBJ1-4, with 7 bases identical to TRBD1. The CDR3 runs to 13 residues. The V gene end was trimmed by 7 bases and the J gene end by 4 bases; junction bases not matched to a gene: 3. Germline CDR1 LGHNT, CDR2 FRNRAP. CDR3 coding DNA: TGTGCTAGTGCCAGGGGGTTTAATGAAAAACTGTTTTTT. Encoded protein: CASARGFNEKLFF.

This chain uses TRBV5-6 with TRBJ1-1, with D hard to call. The germline gives CDR1 SGHDT, CDR2 YYEEEE. The V gene lost 2 bases and the J gene lost 1 base, with 6 bases spanning the gap. This CDR3 comprises 13 residues. In nucleotides, the CDR3 is TGTGCCAGCAGCTTCACAGCGAACACTGAAGCTTTCTTT. Translation: CASSFTANTEAFF.

This clone was seen more than once but under ten times. CDR3 residues: CASSLGLASNEQYF. The CDR3 DNA sequence: TGTGCCAGCAGCTTGGGACTAGCGAGCAACGAGCAGTACTTC. The chain carries TRBV5-6 and TRBJ2-7, with TRBD2 matching over 8 bases. The CDR3 runs 14 residues. V shed 0 bases and J 5 bases; nucleotides not matched to a gene: 4. CDR1 is SGHDT, CDR2 YYEEEE, per germline.

The rearrangement links TRBV5-1 to TRBJ2-3; unclear D gene. The V and J ends lost 0 bases and 2 bases respectively, with 10 bases between them. From germline, CDR1 is SGHRS and CDR2 YFSETQ. The CDR3 sequence is 15 residues long. The CDR3 spells CASSLGRNPTDTQYF. CDR3 bases: TGCGCCAGCAGCTTGGGACGGAACCCCACAGATACGCAGTATTTT. The whole variable domain, remainder taken from reference TRBV5-1 and TRBJ2-3, is KAGVTQTPRYLIKTRGQQVTLSCSPISGHRSVSWYQQTPGQGLQFLFEYFSETQRNKGNFPGRFSGRQFSNSRSEMNVSTLELGDSALYLCASSLGRNPTDTQYFGPGTRLTVL.

The CDR3 loop reads CASSLDRGRNEKLFF. The CDR3, as DNA: TGTGCCAGCAGCTTGGACAGGGGGCGCAATGAAAAACTGTTTTTT. The rearrangement joins TRBV27 to TRBJ1-4; the match to TRBD1 covers 11 bases. Looked up from germline, CDR1 is MNHEY and CDR2 is SMNVEV (reference sequence). V was clipped by 6 bases and J by 5 bases; unmatched bases: 5. This CDR3 has 15 residues.

The rearrangement joins TRBV19 to TRBJ2-3; 14 bases are shared with TRBD2. The V gene's germline CDR1 is LNHDA and CDR2 SQIVND (reference sequence). CDR3 size: 16 residues. With V trimmed by 6 bases and J by 2 bases, 4 bases remained unmatched. CDR3 amino acids: CASSGTSGGLTDTQYF. The CDR3, as DNA: TGTGCCAGTAGCGGGACTAGCGGGGGCCTCACAGATACGCAGTATTTT.